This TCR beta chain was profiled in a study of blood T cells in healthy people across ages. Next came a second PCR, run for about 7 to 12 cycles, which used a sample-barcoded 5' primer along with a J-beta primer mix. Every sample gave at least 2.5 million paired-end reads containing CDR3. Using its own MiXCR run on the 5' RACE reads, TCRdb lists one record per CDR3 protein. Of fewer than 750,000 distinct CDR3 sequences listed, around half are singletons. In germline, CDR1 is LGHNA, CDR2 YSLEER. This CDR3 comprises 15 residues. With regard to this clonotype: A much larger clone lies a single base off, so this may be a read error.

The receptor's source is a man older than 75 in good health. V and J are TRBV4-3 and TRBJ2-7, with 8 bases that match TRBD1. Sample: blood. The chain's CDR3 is CAGSQDRGSSYEQYF. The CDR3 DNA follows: TGCGCCGGCAGCCAAGACAGGGGCAGCTCCTACGAGCAGTACTTC.